Below are 22 T cell receptor beta chains sequenced from a single sample in a study of T cell responses to AZD1222 COVID-19 vaccine. Sequenced by immunoSEQ multiplex PCR; TCRdb stores in-frame clones only, minus some. This sample has approximately 150,000 clones, with 85% to 95% found just once. The material was peripheral blood, obtained on day 0 of AZD1222 vaccination. These receptors all come from an adult in good health.

The rearrangement joins TRBV7-9 to TRBJ2-1; 8 nucleotides match TRBD1. This CDR3 has 15 residues. V lost 3 bases to trimming and J lost 6 bases; unmatched junction nucleotides: 7. Germline V lookup: CDR1 SEHNR, CDR2 FQNEAQ (reference sequence). CDR3 sequence (DNA): TGTGCCAGCAGCTTGTGGCGACAGGGGACCAATGAGCAGTTCTTC. Its translation is CASSLWRQGTNEQFF.

The rearrangement links TRBV27 to TRBJ1-4; D not resolved. The V end was cut by 8 bases, the J end by 4 bases, with 11 bases between. Germline CDR1 is MNHEY and CDR2 is SMNVEV (reference sequence). The CDR3 loop spans 13 amino acids. The CDR3 DNA reads as TGTGCCAGCCCACATCGACTTAATGAAAAACTGTTTTTT. Residues: CASPHRLNEKLFF.

The chain has TRBV4-1 and TRBJ2-2; a weak D match, TRBD1 (6 bases). Trimming removed 1 base from V and 6 bases from J, with 9 bases in between. The V gene's germline CDR1 is MGHRA and CDR2 YSYEKL. The CDR3 is 14 amino acids. DNA for the CDR3: TGCGCCAGCAGCCAAGTAGGGGGAGCCGGGGAGCTGTTTTTT. This codes for CASSQVGGAGELFF.

This chain links TRBV2 with TRBJ1-5, with D unresolved. The V gene lost 4 bases and the J gene lost 6 bases, with 16 bases spanning the gap. The CDR3 extends over 15 amino acids. Germline-derived CDR1 and CDR2 are SNHLY and FYNNEI. CDR3 sequence: CASSAGEGLAQPQHF. DNA for the CDR3: TGTGCCAGCAGTGCCGGTGAGGGATTGGCTCAGCCCCAGCATTTT.

V is TRBV15 and J is TRBJ1-5; TRBD1 is a possible D gene (5 bases). The germline V and J ends were trimmed by 0 bases and 4 bases, with 19 bases remaining between them. Per germline, CDR1 LNHNV and CDR2 YYDKDF (reference sequence). This CDR3 region has 18 residues. The CDR3 sequence is CATSRDPPGTGWNQPQHF. CDR3 sequence (DNA): TGTGCCACCAGCAGAGATCCGCCGGGGACTGGCTGGAATCAGCCCCAGCATTTT.

The chain carries TRBV12-2 and TRBJ2-1; TRBD1 was called by the table and not checked on the DNA. TRBV12-2 is a listed pseudogene. The CDR3 contains 16 residues. The CDR3 DNA reads as TGTGCAAGTCGCCCAGTCACTGGGGCAGGTTACAATGAGCAGTTCTTC. It is translated as CASRPVTGAGYNEQFF.

The chain links TRBV5-1 to TRBJ2-3; D assignment may be TRBD1 or TRBD2 (5 bases each). The CDR3 sequence is 14 residues long. Germline V gives CDR1 SGHRS, CDR2 YFSETQ. The ends were cut back, 0 bases at V and 0 bases at J, with 5 bases in the middle. The CDR3 sequence: CASSLGGSTDTQYF. CDR3 coding DNA: TGCGCCAGCAGCTTGGGGGGGAGCACAGATACGCAGTATTTT.

Note on this clone: Other DNA sequences in this specimen translate into the identical CDR3. The chain employs TRBV3-1 (or the pseudogene TRBV3-2) and TRBJ2-7; D gene ambiguous. Per germline, CDR1 LGHDT and CDR2 YNNKEL (reference sequence). The ends were cut back, 1 base at V and 2 bases at J, with 6 bases in the middle. The CDR3 covers 13 residues. CDR3 sequence reads: CASSQAGPYEQYF. CDR3 nucleotides: TGTGCCAGCAGCCAAGCCGGTCCCTACGAGCAGTACTTC.

The rearrangement joins TRBV7-9 to TRBJ2-3, with D perhaps assigned TRBD1 or TRBD2 (5 bases each). Trimming shortened V by 2 bases and J by 3 bases, and 9 bases separated the two germline ends. Germline V gene data show CDR1 as SEHNR and CDR2 as FQNEAQ (reference sequence). The CDR3 is 14 residues long. The CDR3 loop reads CASSLSGRTDTQYF. In DNA, the CDR3 is TGTGCCAGCAGCTTATCGGGGCGGACAGATACGCAGTATTTT.

In nucleotides, the CDR3 is TGTGCCAGCAGTTTTTCCCAGCGGGGCTACACCTTC. As protein: CASSFSQRGYTF. V usage is TRBV12-3 or TRBV12-4 and J usage is TRBJ1-2; D gene uncertain. Trimming removed 3 bases at V and 8 bases at J, with 10 bases between. CDR3 length: 12 amino acids.

J is TRBJ1-2 and V is TRBV6-7; unclear D gene. TRBV6-7 is annotated as an ORF whose role is uncertain. The CDR3 is 14 amino acids. V was shortened by 0 bases and J by 4 bases, with 9 bases between the two germline ends. Written as DNA, the CDR3 is TGTGCCAGCAGTTACTCGATCACTGGCTATGGCTACACCTTC. It is translated as CASSYSITGYGYTF.

V is TRBV6-5 and J is TRBJ2-1; 12 bases match TRBD2. Germline V gives CDR1 MNHEY, CDR2 SVGAGI. V lost 6 bases, J lost 7 bases, and 4 bases stayed unmatched. The length of the CDR3 is 14 residues. The CDR3 DNA is TGTGCCAGCAGGACTAGCGGGGGTTGGAATGAGCAGTTCTTC. This encodes CASRTSGGWNEQFF.

V is TRBV9 and J is TRBJ1-6, with no clear D. Germline V gives CDR1 SGDLS, CDR2 YYNGEE. The CDR3 is 13 residues long. V was pared by 2 bases and J by 7 bases, with 7 bases between. CDR3 region: CASSVLGNSPLHF. CDR3 sequence (DNA): TGTGCCAGCAGCGTTTTAGGGAATTCACCCCTCCACTTT.

The gene calls are TRBV5-1 and TRBJ2-7, with TRBD2 identical over 16 bases. From germline, CDR1 is SGHRS and CDR2 YFSETQ. The CDR3 is 20 residues long. Trimming cost V 1 base and J 2 bases; bases outside gene matches: 12. CDR3 in DNA: TGCGCCAGCAGCTTGTTGCCCGGGACTAGCGGGGGGGTAGAACCCTACGAGCAGTACTTC. This translates into CASSLLPGTSGGVEPYEQYF.

The chain links TRBV4-1 to TRBJ1-6; D unresolved. CDR1 is MGHRA, CDR2 YSYEKL, per germline. This CDR3 is built from 15 residues. Deletions cut 6 bases from V and 6 bases from J, with 15 bases between. The CDR3 DNA sequence: TGCGCCAGCAGGTCCTTACGGGAAACTAATTCACCCCTCCACTTT. Its translation: CASRSLRETNSPLHF.

The chain joins TRBV18 to TRBJ2-3; 12 bases match TRBD1. The ends lost 3 bases at V and 3 bases at J; junction bases unmatched: 7. Germline V lookup: CDR1 KGHSH, CDR2 LQKENI. CDR3 length: 17 residues. Written as DNA, the CDR3 is TGTGCCAGCTCACCCCGGGACAGGGGGCGCTGGACAGATACGCAGTATTTT. Its translation: CASSPRDRGRWTDTQYF.

This rearrangement joins TRBV18 to TRBJ2-5; D might be TRBD1 (6 bases). The V end was cut by 0 bases, the J end by 2 bases, with 13 bases between. Looked up from germline, CDR1 is KGHSH and CDR2 is LQKENI. The CDR3 runs to 16 residues. CDR3 bases: TGTGCCAGCTCACCACCTACAGGGTTAATGCAAGAGACCCAGTACTTC. It yields the protein CASSPPTGLMQETQYF.

The chain is built from TRBV7-6 and TRBJ1-2; maybe TRBD1 (5 bases). Germline CDR1 reads SGHVS; CDR2 reads FNYEAQ. CDR3 length: 17 amino acids. V was clipped by 1 base and J by 0 bases, with 15 bases between them. CDR3 residues: CASSLDDSGWANYGYTF. The CDR3 coding sequence is TGTGCCAGCAGCTTAGACGACAGCGGATGGGCTAACTATGGCTACACCTTC.

V is TRBV6-5 and J is TRBJ1-2; D not certain. Germline lookup yields CDR1 MNHEY and CDR2 SVGAGI. The CDR3 contains 13 residues. V shed 6 bases and J shed 3 bases, with 11 bases lying between them. The chain's CDR3 is CASSFDSYYGYTF. The CDR3 DNA reads as TGTGCCAGCAGCTTCGACTCTTACTATGGCTACACCTTC.

The chain combines TRBV24-1 with TRBJ1-5; 9 bases fit TRBD1. Germline V gene data show CDR1 as KGHDR and CDR2 as SFDVKD. After removal of 10 bases from V and 2 bases from J, the junction contained 14 bases not matched to a gene. The CDR3 runs to 17 residues. The CDR3 loop is CATPTTGGERGNQPQHF. As DNA, the CDR3 is TGTGCCACTCCAACTACAGGGGGCGAGAGGGGCAATCAGCCCCAGCATTTT.

The CDR3 loop is CASSQGTSGFYEQYF. CDR3 DNA: TGTGCCAGCAGCCAAGGGACTAGCGGATTCTACGAGCAGTACTTC. The V call is TRBV3-1 (or the pseudogene TRBV3-2), the J call TRBJ2-7; 10 bases map to TRBD2. Germline-derived CDR1 and CDR2 are LGHDT and YNNKEL (reference sequence). This CDR3 is built from 15 residues. Trimming removed 1 base from V and 3 bases from J; junction bases left unmatched: 3.

The chain links TRBV7-2 to TRBJ2-3; TRBD2 is a possible D gene (5 bases). Per the germline V gene, CDR1 is SGHTA and CDR2 is FQGNSA. CDR3 length: 13 residues. V dropped 7 bases and J dropped 1 base, with 9 bases sitting between them. This CDR3 reads CASTHGGTDTQYF. CDR3 DNA: TGTGCCAGCACCCACGGGGGCACAGATACGCAGTATTTT. Drawing the rest from reference TRBV7-2 and TRBJ2-3, the complete variable domain is GAGVSQSPSNKVTEKGKDVELRCDPISGHTALYWYRQSLGQGLEFLIYFQGNSAPDKSGLPSDRFSAERTGGSVSTLTIQRTQQEDSAVYLCASTHGGTDTQYFGPGTRLTVL.